The source of this T cell receptor (beta chain) is a study of T cell responses to AZD1222 COVID-19 vaccine. Study at large: Both about-4-week and about-12-week second-dose recipients were combined. Regarding the study as a whole: It was only after the peak T cell response that any repertoires were sampled.

The V end was cut by 1 base, the J end by 6 bases, with 14 bases between. The CDR3 totals 15 residues. CDR1 and CDR2 (germline): KGHSH, LQKENI. As regards this clone: Its antigen is not known.

Here immunoSEQ multiplex PCR was the method, and the copy in TCRdb shows in-frame clones only, minus some. The data show about 140,000 clones, roughly 92% seen once. This TCR derives from an adult in good health. Material: peripheral blood, obtained on day 0 of AZD1222 vaccination. The V and J genes are TRBV18 and TRBJ2-3; a weak D match, TRBD2 (5 bases). The CDR3 loop is CASSPRFSDWDTQYF. DNA for the CDR3: TGTGCCAGCTCACCACGGTTTAGCGACTGGGATACGCAGTATTTT.